These T cell receptor beta chains were read from a single sample in a study of identical twins. TCRdb processed the 5' RACE reads anew with MiXCR; each CDR3 protein has one entry. The table lists about 730,000 distinct CDR3 sequences, approximately 22% of them singletons. Another study also made use of these data, one on T cells expressing NK-cell markers.

Sequenced input: PBMCs. These receptors originate from a woman aged 18-35 years in good health. The CDR3 runs from the conserved cysteine through the conserved F or W. The order of the fields is J gene, D gene, CDR3 length, clone size, V gene, CDR3 DNA, CDR3 protein. A D gene is named only where the DNA matches it firmly. Some rows mark clone size as missing; the rest say once, few, many or name a class of expanded clone.

>TRBJ1-1|-|13|many|TRBV10-3
TGTGCCATCACGGACGGACTTAACACTGAAGCTTTCTTT
CAITDGLNTEAFF
>TRBJ2-1|-|11|-|TRBV11-2
TGTGCCAGCGGAACCTTGGGTGAGCAGTTCTTC
CASGTLGEQFF
>TRBJ2-1|TRBD2|14|many|TRBV20-1
TGCAGTGCTCCGGCGGGGGGTTCCTACAATGAGCAGTTCTTC
CSAPAGGSYNEQFF
>TRBJ1-2|TRBD1|12|-|TRBV5-6
TGTGCCAGCAGCCAGACAGGGGGAGGCTACACCTTC
CASSQTGGGYTF
>TRBJ2-1|TRBD2|17|-|TRBV20-1
TGCAGTGCTAGAGATTTTAGCGGGAGGGGATTTTCCAATGAGCAGTTCTTC
CSARDFSGRGFSNEQFF
>TRBJ2-7|TRBD2|15|-|TRBV5-1
TGCGCCAGCAGCCGCTACGGGACTAGCGAGTACGAGCAGTACTTC
CASSRYGTSEYEQYF
>TRBJ2-1|-|14|-|TRBV20-1
TGCAGTGCTAGGAGGGGGGGTCGGTACACTGAGCAGTTCTTC
CSARRGGRYTEQFF
>TRBJ2-1|TRBD1|15|many|TRBV6-1
TGTGCCAGCAGTGGGGACAGATGGTCCTACAATGAGCAGTTCTTC
CASSGDRWSYNEQFF
>TRBJ2-1|-|18|few|TRBV10-3
TGTGCCATCAGTGAGTCGACGTTGGGCAGCGTCTCCTACAATGAGCAGTTCTTC
CAISESTLGSVSYNEQFF
>TRBJ2-2|-|15|-|TRBV5-5
TGTGCCAGCAGCTTGACCTTAAGAGACACCGGGGAGCTGTTTTTT
CASSLTLRDTGELFF
>TRBJ2-1|TRBD2|15|-|TRBV7-2
TGTGCCAGCAGCTCAGGACTAGCGGGAGGGCCCCCGCAGTTCTTC
CASSSGLAGGPPQFF
>TRBJ1-6|-|13|-|TRBV30
TGTGCCTGGAGTGGATTGGGCGGTTCACCCCTCCACTTT
CAWSGLGGSPLHF
>TRBJ1-1|-|14|few|TRBV7-9
TGTGCCAGCAGCCCGTTGTCCCTGAACACTGAAGCTTTCTTT
CASSPLSLNTEAFF
>TRBJ2-3|-|14|-|TRBV6-1
TGTGCCAGCAGTCCCCGGGTAGCCACAGATACGCAGTATTTT
CASSPRVATDTQYF
>TRBJ2-5|TRBD2|19|many|TRBV4-3
TGCGCCAGCAGCCAAGGTGCTTTTGCTAGCGGGAGGGCGAAGGAGACCCAGTACTTC
CASSQGAFASGRAKETQYF
>TRBJ2-7|-|12|-|TRBV21-1
TGTGCCAGCAGCAAAGAACGCCATGTGCAGTACTTC
CASSKERHVQYF
>TRBJ2-5|TRBD1|14|few|TRBV4-3
TGCGCCAGCAGCCAGGGACAGGGCGTGGAGACCCAGTACTTC
CASSQGQGVETQYF
>TRBJ2-2|TRBD2|15|once|TRBV7-2
TGTGCCAGCAGCCTAGCGGCCATGAACACCGGGGAGCTGTTTTTT
CASSLAAMNTGELFF
>TRBJ2-7|-|13|-|TRBV12-3/TRBV12-4
TGTGCCAGCAGTTTTGGACCCCCCAACGAGCAGTACTTC
CASSFGPPNEQYF
>TRBJ2-1|-|15|-|TRBV3-1
TGTGCCAGCCAACTAACAGACGAATCCTACAATGAGCAGTTCTTC
CASQLTDESYNEQFF
>TRBJ1-2|TRBD1|14|once|TRBV20-1
TGCAGTGCTAGCGAAGACAGGGGAACGGGCGGCTACACCTTC
CSASEDRGTGGYTF
>TRBJ2-2|-|15|-|TRBV4-3
TGCGCCAGCAGCCTCCTAGCGACGAACACCGGGGAGCTGTTTTTT
CASSLLATNTGELFF
>TRBJ2-1|TRBD2|13|few|TRBV7-9
TGTGCCAGCAGCTTAGCGGGAGGGCCCGGGCGGTTCTTC
CASSLAGGPGRFF
>TRBJ2-1|-|16|many|TRBV20-1
TGCAGTGCTAGAGACCCCCTCGGGGCCACGTACAATGAGCAGTTCTTC
CSARDPLGATYNEQFF
>TRBJ1-1|TRBD1|14|-|TRBV20-1
TGCAGTGCTAGGGGGGACAGGGAGAACACTGAAGCTTTCTTT
CSARGDRENTEAFF
>TRBJ1-5|-|13|-|TRBV6-5
TGTGCCAGCAGTTACGGGGGGGGTCAGCCCCAGCATTTT
CASSYGGGQPQHF
>TRBJ1-1|-|11|-|TRBV29-1
TGCAGCGTGGAGATGAACACTGAAGCTTTCTTT
CSVEMNTEAFF
>TRBJ2-2|-|15|-|TRBV5-1
TGCGCCAGCTTCGGGCAGGCGCCGAACACCGGGGAGCTGTTTTTT
CASFGQAPNTGELFF
>TRBJ2-5|-|19|once|TRBV2
TGTGCCCTCACCCAGGGGTTGGGAAGAGGGGTAGCCTCCCAAGAGACCCAGTACTTC
CALTQGLGRGVASQETQYF
>TRBJ2-1|TRBD2|16|-|TRBV6-2/TRBV6-3
TGTGCCAGCAGTAGTAGCGGGAGAGGAAGGTACAATGAGCAGTTCTTC
CASSSSGRGRYNEQFF
>TRBJ2-3|-|16|many|TRBV7-9
TGTGCCAGCAGGCTTTCTCGGGGGATTCATTGGGATACGCAGTATTTT
CASRLSRGIHWDTQYF
>TRBJ2-2|-|14|-|TRBV12-3/TRBV12-4
TGTGCCAGCAGGGGACTTATGAACACCGGGGAGCTGTTTTTT
CASRGLMNTGELFF
>TRBJ1-6|-|14|-|TRBV9
TGTGCCAGCAGACGAGATCCGGGGACGGCACCCCTCCACTTT
CASRRDPGTAPLHF
>TRBJ2-3|-|15|few|TRBV30
TGTGCCTGGGCTGGGGGTCGAGGGCCCGGAGATACGCAGTATTTT
CAWAGGRGPGDTQYF
>TRBJ2-4|TRBD1|15|-|TRBV20-1
TGCAGTGCCAGAAATCACGGGACAGGGCTTAACATTCAGTACTTC
CSARNHGTGLNIQYF
>TRBJ2-5|TRBD2|14|-|TRBV3-1
TGTGCCAGCACCCGTCTAGCGGGGGAGGAGACCCAGTACTTC
CASTRLAGEETQYF
>TRBJ2-1|-|11|few|TRBV6-1
TGTGCCAGCCTCTCGGTGTATGAGCAGTTCTTC
CASLSVYEQFF
>TRBJ1-5|-|14|few|TRBV4-3
TGCGCCAGCAGCCAAGGATGGGACAATCAGCCCCAGCATTTT
CASSQGWDNQPQHF
>TRBJ2-1|TRBD2|15|-|TRBV6-5
TGTGCCAGCAGTTACGGGGCTAGCGGGTTCAATGAGCAGTTCTTC
CASSYGASGFNEQFF
>TRBJ2-1|-|13|many|TRBV10-3
TGTGCCATCAGTGCTAGCAGGGTCGATGAGCAGTTCTTC
CAISASRVDEQFF
>TRBJ1-4|-|13|few|TRBV12-3/TRBV12-4
TGTGCCAGCACCTCAGGGGATGGGGAAAAACTGTTTTTT
CASTSGDGEKLFF
>TRBJ2-7|TRBD1|15|-|TRBV20-1
TGCAGTGCTAGAGATCGAGGAACAGGGGCCTACGAGCAGTACTTC
CSARDRGTGAYEQYF
>TRBJ2-2|TRBD1|15|few|TRBV20-1
TGCAGTGCTACGAAACAGGGGGCGAACACCGGGGAGCTGTTTTTT
CSATKQGANTGELFF
>TRBJ1-1|-|10|many|TRBV29-1
TGCAGCGTTGAAGAAGGCGACGCTTTCTTT
CSVEEGDAFF
>TRBJ1-1|-|15|few|TRBV5-1
TGCGCCAGCAGCTTGGACGGCGGGGTGAACACTGAAGCTTTCTTT
CASSLDGGVNTEAFF
>TRBJ2-5|-|14|few|TRBV20-1
TGCAGTGCGTATCCAGGGGTGGGAGGAGAGACCCAGTACTTC
CSAYPGVGGETQYF
>TRBJ1-2|-|13|-|TRBV19
TGTGCCACCCGACGGGCAGGCATCTATGGCTACACCTTC
CATRRAGIYGYTF
>TRBJ2-2|-|14|-|TRBV20-1
TGCAGTGCTAGGAGGTCAGGGAACACCGGGGAGCTGTCTTTT
CSARRSGNTGELSF
>TRBJ1-1|-|13|many|TRBV20-1
TGCAGTGCTAGTGCGGGGCGGGACACTGAAGCTTTCTTT
CSASAGRDTEAFF
>TRBJ1-5|-|15|-|TRBV2
TGTGCCAGCAGTGTAGAGGGAATTAGCAATCAGCCCCAGCATTTT
CASSVEGISNQPQHF
>TRBJ2-2|TRBD2|13|-|TRBV12-3/TRBV12-4
TGTGCCAGCAGTGTGACTAGCGCCGGGGAGCTGTTTTTT
CASSVTSAGELFF
>TRBJ2-3|-|17|few|TRBV7-2
TGTGCCAGCAGCAGGGTGGGGGTCGGGGCGAGCACAGATACGCAGTATTTT
CASSRVGVGASTDTQYF
>TRBJ2-5|TRBD1|17|-|TRBV29-1
TGCAGCGTTTACCATATAAAGGGGGCGGATGGAAGGGAGACCCAGTACTTC
CSVYHIKGADGRETQYF
>TRBJ2-7|-|11|few|TRBV6-2/TRBV6-3
TGTGCCAGCAGACAGGAGTACTGGCAGTACTTC
CASRQEYWQYF
>TRBJ1-1|-|12|few|TRBV29-1
TGCAGCCCCTCGCAGCCTAACACTGAAGCTTTCTTT
CSPSQPNTEAFF
>TRBJ2-5|TRBD1|15|-|TRBV7-2
TGTGCCAGCAGCCTAGACAGGGGTCTGCGGGAGACCCAGTACTTC
CASSLDRGLRETQYF
>TRBJ2-5|-|14|-|TRBV6-5
TGTGCCAGCAGTTACCCGGGACACGGGGAGACCCAGTACTTC
CASSYPGHGETQYF
>TRBJ1-1|-|17|few|TRBV5-1
TGCGCCAGCAGCTTGGATCCTAGGGGAGGGAGGAACACTGAAGCTTTCTTT
CASSLDPRGGRNTEAFF
>TRBJ2-1|-|14|-|TRBV27
TGTGCCAGCAGTTTCCCACCCGGACAAGGTGAGCAGTTCTTC
CASSFPPGQGEQFF
>TRBJ1-1|-|12|-|TRBV6-5
TGTGCCAGCAGTGCCGGACAGTCTTTGGCTTTCTTT
CASSAGQSLAFF